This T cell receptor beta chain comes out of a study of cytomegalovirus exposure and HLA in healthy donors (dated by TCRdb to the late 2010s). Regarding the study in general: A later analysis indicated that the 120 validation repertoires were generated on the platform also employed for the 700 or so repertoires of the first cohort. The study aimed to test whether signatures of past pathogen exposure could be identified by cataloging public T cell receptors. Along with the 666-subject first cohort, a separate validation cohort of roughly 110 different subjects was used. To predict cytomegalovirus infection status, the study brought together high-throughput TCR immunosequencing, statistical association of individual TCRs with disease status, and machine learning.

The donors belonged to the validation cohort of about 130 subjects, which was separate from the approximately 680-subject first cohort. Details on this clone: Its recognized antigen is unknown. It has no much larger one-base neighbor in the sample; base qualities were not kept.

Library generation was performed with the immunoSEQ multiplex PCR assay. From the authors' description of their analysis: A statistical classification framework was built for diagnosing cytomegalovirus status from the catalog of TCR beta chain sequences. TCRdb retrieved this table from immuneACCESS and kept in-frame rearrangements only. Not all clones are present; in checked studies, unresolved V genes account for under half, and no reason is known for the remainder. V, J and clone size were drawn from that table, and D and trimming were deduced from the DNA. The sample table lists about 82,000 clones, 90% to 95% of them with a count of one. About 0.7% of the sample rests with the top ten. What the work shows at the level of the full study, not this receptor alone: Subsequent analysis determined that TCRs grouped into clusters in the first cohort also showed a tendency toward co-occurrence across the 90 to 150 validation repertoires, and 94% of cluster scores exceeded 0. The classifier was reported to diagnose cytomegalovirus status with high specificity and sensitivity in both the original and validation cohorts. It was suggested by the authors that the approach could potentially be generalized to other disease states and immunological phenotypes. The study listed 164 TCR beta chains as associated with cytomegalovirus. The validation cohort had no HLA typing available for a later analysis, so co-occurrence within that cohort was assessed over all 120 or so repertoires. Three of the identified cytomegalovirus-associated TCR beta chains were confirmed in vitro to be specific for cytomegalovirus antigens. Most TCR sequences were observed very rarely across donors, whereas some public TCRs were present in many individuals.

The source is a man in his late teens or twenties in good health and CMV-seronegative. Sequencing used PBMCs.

The CDR3 protein is CASSYPGQGRNEQFF. The DNA sequence reads TGTGCCAGCAGCTACCCGGGACAAGGCCGCAATGAGCAGTTCTTC. This chain is built from TRBV7-9 and TRBJ2-1, with a tentative D gene TRBD1 over 6 matching bases. The CDR3 runs 15 amino acids, cysteine and phenylalanine included. Only the CDR3 region is kept as DNA, spanning 45 bases read in frame from base 1. Trimming costs V 4 bases and J 6 bases, and their ends lie 16 bases apart. According to the germline V gene (reference sequence), CDR1 reads SEHNR and CDR2 reads FQNEAQ.